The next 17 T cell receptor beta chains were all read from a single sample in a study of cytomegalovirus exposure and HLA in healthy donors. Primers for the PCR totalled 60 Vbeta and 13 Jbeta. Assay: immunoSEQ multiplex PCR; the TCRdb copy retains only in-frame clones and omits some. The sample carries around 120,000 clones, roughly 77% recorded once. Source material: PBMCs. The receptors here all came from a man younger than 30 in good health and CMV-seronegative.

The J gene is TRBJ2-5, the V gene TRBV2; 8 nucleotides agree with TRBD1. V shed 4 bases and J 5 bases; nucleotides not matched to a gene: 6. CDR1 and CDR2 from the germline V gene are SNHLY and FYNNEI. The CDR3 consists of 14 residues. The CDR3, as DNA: TGTGCCAGCAGTGTGGACAGGGTAGTGGAGACCCAGTACTTC. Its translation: CASSVDRVVETQYF. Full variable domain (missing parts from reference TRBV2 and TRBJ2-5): EPEVTQTPSHQVTQMGQEVILRCVPISNHLYFYWYRQILGQKVEFLVSFYNNEISEKSEIFDDQFSVERPDGSNFTLKIRSTKLEDSAMYFCASSVDRVVETQYFGPGTRLLVL.

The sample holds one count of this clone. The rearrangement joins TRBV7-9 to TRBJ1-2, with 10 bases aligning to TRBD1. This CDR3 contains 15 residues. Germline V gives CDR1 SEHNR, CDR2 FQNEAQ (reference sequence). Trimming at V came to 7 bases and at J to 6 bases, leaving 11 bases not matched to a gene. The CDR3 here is CASTSMGGQGDGYTF. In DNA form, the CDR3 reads TGTGCCAGCACCTCTATGGGCGGACAGGGGGATGGCTACACCTTC.

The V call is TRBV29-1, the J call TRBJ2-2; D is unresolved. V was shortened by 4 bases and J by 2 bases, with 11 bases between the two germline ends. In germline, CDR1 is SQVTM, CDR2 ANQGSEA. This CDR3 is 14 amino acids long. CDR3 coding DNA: TGCAGCGTTGGATTTAGCCCCAACACCGGGGAGCTGTTTTTT. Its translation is CSVGFSPNTGELFF.

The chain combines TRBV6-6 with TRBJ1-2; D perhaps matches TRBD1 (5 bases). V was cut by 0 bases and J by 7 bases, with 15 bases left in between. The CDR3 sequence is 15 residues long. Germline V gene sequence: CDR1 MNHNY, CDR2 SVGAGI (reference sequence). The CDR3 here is CASSYSTVIPGGYTF. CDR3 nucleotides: TGTGCCAGCAGTTACTCGACAGTCATACCAGGTGGCTACACCTTC.

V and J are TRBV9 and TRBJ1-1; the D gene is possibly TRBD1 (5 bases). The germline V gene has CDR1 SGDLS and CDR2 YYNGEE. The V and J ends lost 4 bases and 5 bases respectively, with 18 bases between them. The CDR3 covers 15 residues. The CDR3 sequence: CASSTPTGAFTEAFF. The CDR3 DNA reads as TGTGCCAGCAGCACCCCTACAGGCGCATTTACTGAAGCTTTCTTT.

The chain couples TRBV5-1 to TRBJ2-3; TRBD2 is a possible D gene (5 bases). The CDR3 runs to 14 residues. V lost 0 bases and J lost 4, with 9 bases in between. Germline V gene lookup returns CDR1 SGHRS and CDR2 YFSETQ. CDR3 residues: CASSLDPGSDTQYF. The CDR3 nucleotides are TGCGCCAGCAGCTTGGACCCGGGGTCAGATACGCAGTATTTT.

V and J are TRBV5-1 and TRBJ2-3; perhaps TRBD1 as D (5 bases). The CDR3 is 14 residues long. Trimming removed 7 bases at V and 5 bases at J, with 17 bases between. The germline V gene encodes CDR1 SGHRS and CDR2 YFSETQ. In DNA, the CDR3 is TGCGCCAGCGCCCGGACAACTTTGGGAGATACGCAGTATTTT. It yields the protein CASARTTLGDTQYF.

The CDR3 coding sequence is TGTGCCAGCAGCGTACCGGGACAGGGGTCCTACGAGCAGTACTTC. This gives the protein CASSVPGQGSYEQYF. The chain joins TRBV7-9 to TRBJ2-7; 10 bases agree with TRBD1. The CDR3 runs 15 residues. V was pared by 5 bases and J by 1 base, with 5 bases of the junction left unmatched. Germline lookup yields CDR1 SEHNR and CDR2 FQNEAQ (reference sequence).

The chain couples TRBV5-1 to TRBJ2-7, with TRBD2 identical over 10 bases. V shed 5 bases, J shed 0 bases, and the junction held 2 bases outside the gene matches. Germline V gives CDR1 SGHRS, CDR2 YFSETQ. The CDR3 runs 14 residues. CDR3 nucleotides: TGCGCCAGCAGGGCTAGCGGGGGCTCCTACGAGCAGTACTTC. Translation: CASRASGGSYEQYF.

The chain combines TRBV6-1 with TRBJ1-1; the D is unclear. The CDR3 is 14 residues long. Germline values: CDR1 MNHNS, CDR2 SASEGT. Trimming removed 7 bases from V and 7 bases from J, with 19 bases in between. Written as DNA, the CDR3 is TGTGCCAGCAAGGAAAATCCAGCACGGGGTGAAGCTTTCTTT. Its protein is CASKENPARGEAFF.

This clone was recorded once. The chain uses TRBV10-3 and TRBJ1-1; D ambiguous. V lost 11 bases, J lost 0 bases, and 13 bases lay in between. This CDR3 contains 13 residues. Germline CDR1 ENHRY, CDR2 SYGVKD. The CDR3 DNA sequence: TGTGCCTCAGACAATAATCTGAACACTGAAGCTTTCTTT. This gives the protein CASDNNLNTEAFF.

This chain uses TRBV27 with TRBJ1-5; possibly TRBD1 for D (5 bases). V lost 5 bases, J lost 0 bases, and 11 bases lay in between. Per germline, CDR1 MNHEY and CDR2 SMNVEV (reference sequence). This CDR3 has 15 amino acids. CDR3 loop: CASSPWGDSNQPQHF. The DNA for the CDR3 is TGTGCCAGCAGTCCCTGGGGGGATAGCAATCAGCCCCAGCATTTT.

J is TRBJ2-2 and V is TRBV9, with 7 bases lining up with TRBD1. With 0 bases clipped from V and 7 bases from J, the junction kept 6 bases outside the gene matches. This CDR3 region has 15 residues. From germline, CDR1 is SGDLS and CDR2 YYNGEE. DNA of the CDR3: TGTGCCAGCAGCGTAGATACAGGGGTTATCGGGGAGCTGTTTTTT. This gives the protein CASSVDTGVIGELFF.

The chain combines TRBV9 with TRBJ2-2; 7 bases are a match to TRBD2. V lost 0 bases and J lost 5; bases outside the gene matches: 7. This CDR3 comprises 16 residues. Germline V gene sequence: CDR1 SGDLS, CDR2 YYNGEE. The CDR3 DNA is TGTGCCAGCAGCGTAGGATTAGCGGGTATTACCGGGGAGCTGTTTTTT. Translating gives CASSVGLAGITGELFF.

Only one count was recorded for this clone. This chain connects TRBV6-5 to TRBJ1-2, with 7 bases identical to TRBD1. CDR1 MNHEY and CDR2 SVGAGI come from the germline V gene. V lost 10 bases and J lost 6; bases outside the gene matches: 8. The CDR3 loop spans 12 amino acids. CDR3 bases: TGTGCCACCCGACAGGGTATACATGGCTACACCTTC. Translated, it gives CATRQGIHGYTF.

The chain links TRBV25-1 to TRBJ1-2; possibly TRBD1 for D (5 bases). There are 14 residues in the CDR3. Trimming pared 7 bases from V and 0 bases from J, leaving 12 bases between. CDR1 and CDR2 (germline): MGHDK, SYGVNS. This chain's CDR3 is CASKGEGANYGYTF. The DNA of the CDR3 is TGTGCCAGCAAAGGAGAAGGGGCTAACTATGGCTACACCTTC.

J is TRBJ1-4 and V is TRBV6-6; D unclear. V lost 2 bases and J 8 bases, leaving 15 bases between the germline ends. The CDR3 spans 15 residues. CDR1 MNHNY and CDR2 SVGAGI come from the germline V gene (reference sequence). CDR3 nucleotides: TGTGCCAGCAGTTACCCCCGCCGCGGTGGGGAAAAACTGTTTTTT. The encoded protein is CASSYPRRGGEKLFF.